The 18 T cell receptor beta chains below were found in one sample sequenced in a study of cytomegalovirus exposure and HLA in healthy donors. The primer mix had 60 Vbeta and 13 Jbeta primers. The method was immunoSEQ multiplex PCR; TCRdb's version includes in-frame clones alone and lacks a portion of them. The table lists some 190,000 clones, less than 90% of them singletons, with around 0.31% in the top ten. The sequenced material came from PBMCs. These receptors were obtained from a woman aged 25 to 39 in good health and CMV-seronegative.

The V and J genes are TRBV28 and TRBJ1-4; D perhaps matches TRBD1 (5 bases). Germline V gives CDR1 MDHEN, CDR2 SYDVKM. This CDR3 is 12 amino acids long. CDR3 region: CVARGDNEKLFF. CDR3 DNA: TGTGTCGCGCGGGGGGATAATGAAAAACTGTTTTTT.

This clone was observed once. V and J are TRBV2 and TRBJ2-5, with TRBD1 matching over 9 bases. Germline assignment: CDR1 SNHLY and CDR2 FYNNEI. The trim removed 3 bases at V and 1 base at J, leaving 6 bases unmatched. This CDR3 is built from 16 residues. The DNA for the CDR3 is TGTGCCAGCAGTGAGGGGACAGGGCCCGTCCAAGAGACCCAGTACTTC. This gives the protein CASSEGTGPVQETQYF.

The chain's CDR3 is CASSPPLGGSDTQYF. The DNA for the CDR3 is TGTGCCAGCTCACCACCGCTGGGCGGGAGTGATACGCAGTATTTT. The gene calls are TRBV18 and TRBJ2-3, with 7 nucleotides matching TRBD2. The trim removed 0 bases at V and 6 bases at J, leaving 6 bases unmatched. The germline gives CDR1 KGHSH, CDR2 LQKENI. There are 15 residues in the CDR3.

The chain is built from TRBV4-1 and TRBJ1-2, with 10 bases lining up with TRBD1. Germline CDR1 and CDR2: MGHRA and YSYEKL. Trimming removed 3 bases from V and 8 bases from J; junction bases left unmatched: 3. The CDR3 extends over 13 amino acids. DNA of the CDR3: TGCGCCAGCAGCCAGCGGACAGGGGGGGGCTACACCTTC. Translation gives CASSQRTGGGYTF.

The chain links TRBV5-1 to TRBJ2-1; no definite D call. Germline V gene data show CDR1 as SGHRS and CDR2 as YFSETQ. V was clipped by 0 bases and J by 6 bases, with 7 bases between them. CDR3 length equals 13 residues. Here the CDR3 reads CASSLGGSNEQFF. The CDR3 nucleotides are TGCGCCAGCAGCTTGGGAGGCAGCAATGAGCAGTTCTTC. The variable domain in full, with the rest retrieved from reference TRBV5-1 and TRBJ2-1, is KAGVTQTPRYLIKTRGQQVTLSCSPISGHRSVSWYQQTPGQGLQFLFEYFSETQRNKGNFPGRFSGRQFSNSRSEMNVSTLELGDSALYLCASSLGGSNEQFFGPGTRLTVL.

The V call is TRBV28, the J call TRBJ2-2; tentatively, D is TRBD2 (5 bases). The length of the CDR3 is 19 residues. The V gene lost 6 bases and the J gene lost 3 bases, with 26 bases spanning the gap. CDR1 is MDHEN and CDR2 is SYDVKM in the germline V gene. CDR3 sequence reads: CASSPHYSGVGRDTGELFF. For the CDR3, the DNA is TGTGCCAGCAGCCCTCATTATTCCGGGGTAGGGCGGGACACCGGGGAGCTGTTTTTT.

The DNA of the CDR3 is TGTGCCAGCAGCCCGGTCCGACTAGCGGGCACAGATACGCAGTATTTT. This codes for CASSPVRLAGTDTQYF. The chain links TRBV4-2 to TRBJ2-3; 9 bases line up with TRBD2. CDR3 length: 16 residues. The germline V gene has CDR1 LGHNA and CDR2 YNFKEQ. Trimming removed 4 bases from V and 1 base from J; junction bases left unmatched: 6.

The chain is built from TRBV6-5 and TRBJ2-5; D not resolved. The CDR3 is 13 residues long. V gave up 5 bases and J gave up 5 bases, with 12 bases separating them. CDR1 and CDR2 from the germline V gene are MNHEY and SVGAGI. The CDR3 spells CASSTSRRETQYF. The DNA of the CDR3 is TGTGCCAGCAGTACGAGCAGGCGCGAGACCCAGTACTTC.

The V gene is TRBV2, the J gene TRBJ2-1; no reliable D call. This CDR3 comprises 14 residues. Looked up from germline, CDR1 is SNHLY and CDR2 is FYNNEI. V was shortened by 6 bases and J by 1 base, with 10 bases between the two germline ends. The CDR3 DNA sequence: TGTGCCAGCAGAAACCCTCTATCCTACAATGAGCAGTTCTTC. It codes for CASRNPLSYNEQFF.

The rearrangement links TRBV7-2 to TRBJ2-3, with 7 positions matching TRBD1. Germline-derived CDR1 and CDR2 are SGHTA and FQGNSA. The trim removed 1 base at V and 8 bases at J, leaving 3 bases unmatched. The CDR3 consists of 13 residues. CDR3 coding DNA: TGTGCCAGCAGCTTAGACAGGGACAGTACGCAGTATTTT. Translated, it gives CASSLDRDSTQYF.

The chain carries TRBV6-1 and TRBJ2-1; 7 bases line up with TRBD1. Germline CDR1 is MNHNS and CDR2 is SASEGT. CDR3 length equals 15 residues. V was clipped by 4 bases and J by 0 bases; unmatched bases: 3. CDR3 sequence: CASSVQGSSYNEQFF. The CDR3 coding sequence is TGTGCCAGCAGTGTACAGGGGAGCTCCTACAATGAGCAGTTCTTC.

The chain uses TRBV6-5 and TRBJ1-4; TRBD1 matches at 7 bases. With V trimmed by 6 bases and J by 4 bases, 5 bases remained unmatched. The CDR3 has 14 amino acids. Germline CDR1 reads MNHEY; CDR2 reads SVGAGI. CDR3 in DNA: TGTGCCAGCAGCAGGGACAGAAATAATGAAAAACTGTTTTTT. It translates to CASSRDRNNEKLFF.

The V call is TRBV19, the J call TRBJ2-7; D is possibly TRBD2 (6 bases). From germline, CDR1 is LNHDA and CDR2 SQIVND (reference sequence). With 9 bases removed from V and 2 bases from J, the gap between germline ends came to 17 bases. This CDR3 spans 14 amino acids. The CDR3 DNA reads as TGTGCCAGCTCCCTTCGGGGGTCCACCTACGAGCAGTACTTC. Translated, it gives CASSLRGSTYEQYF.

The V and J genes are TRBV13 and TRBJ2-5; no clear D gene. Germline values: CDR1 PRHDT, CDR2 FYEKMQ (reference sequence). The length of the CDR3 is 13 residues. The V end was cut by 5 bases, the J end by 0 bases, with 7 bases between. This CDR3 reads CASSPEYQETQYF. In nucleotides, the CDR3 is TGTGCCAGCAGCCCCGAGTACCAAGAGACCCAGTACTTC.

The chain links TRBV5-1 to TRBJ1-2; TRBD1 matches 10 bases. Germline-derived CDR1 and CDR2 are SGHRS and YFSETQ. After removal of 4 bases from V and 7 bases from J, the junction contained 10 bases not matched to a gene. The CDR3 consists of 15 residues. The CDR3 here is CASSLGQGVVGGYTF. The CDR3 DNA reads as TGCGCCAGCAGCCTAGGACAGGGGGTAGTAGGTGGCTACACCTTC. The complete variable domain, with remaining parts taken from reference TRBV5-1 and TRBJ1-2, reads KAGVTQTPRYLIKTRGQQVTLSCSPISGHRSVSWYQQTPGQGLQFLFEYFSETQRNKGNFPGRFSGRQFSNSRSEMNVSTLELGDSALYLCASSLGQGVVGGYTFGSGTRLTVV.

The chain carries TRBV28 and TRBJ2-7, with D perhaps TRBD2 (5 bases). Trimming pared 10 bases from V and 1 base from J, leaving 17 bases between. CDR1 and CDR2 from the germline V gene are MDHEN and SYDVKM. CDR3 length equals 14 residues. DNA for the CDR3: TGTGCCACAACGGGTTCGGGATTATCCTACGAGCAGTACTTC. Translating it yields CATTGSGLSYEQYF.

This clone was counted a single time. The V and J genes are TRBV7-9 and TRBJ2-1, with 7 bases lining up with TRBD2. V lost 7 bases to trimming and J lost 3 bases; unmatched junction nucleotides: 9. The CDR3 is made up of 15 amino acids. The germline V gene encodes CDR1 SEHNR and CDR2 FQNEAQ (reference sequence). This CDR3 is CASTSGGTHYNEQFF. CDR3 nucleotide sequence: TGTGCCAGCACCTCGGGGGGAACACACTACAATGAGCAGTTCTTC.

V is TRBV9 and J is TRBJ2-3; 7 bases agree with TRBD2. The ends lost 3 bases at V and 4 bases at J; junction bases unmatched: 2. CDR1 and CDR2 (germline): SGDLS, YYNGEE. The CDR3 extends over 13 amino acids. The CDR3: CASSGTSSDTQYF. CDR3 in DNA: TGTGCCAGCAGCGGGACTAGTTCAGATACGCAGTATTTT. Together with reference TRBV9 and TRBJ2-3, the CDR3 gives the full variable domain: DSGVTQTPKHLITATGQRVTLRCSPRSGDLSVYWYQQSLDQGLQFLIQYYNGEERAKGNILERFSAQQFPDLHSELNLSSLELGDSALYFCASSGTSSDTQYFGPGTRLTVL.